This record covers a single T cell receptor beta chain. Its specificity is not known. This record belongs to a study of blood T cells in healthy people across ages. Every sample yielded at least 6.5 million isolated PBMCs. V was pared by 7 bases and J by 6 bases, with 8 bases of the junction left unmatched. The CDR3 is 14 amino acids. Germline CDR1 is MNHEY and CDR2 is SVGEGT. Study-wide results and limits: Higher naive T cell percentage went strongly together with higher TCR beta diversity. Roughly linearly, TCR beta diversity per million T cells fell as age increased.

Next came a second PCR, run for roughly 6 to 11 cycles, which used a sample-barcoded 5' primer along with a J-beta primer mix. Tags on each cDNA molecule came from a template-switch adaptor with 12 random nucleotides. MiXCR, run by TCRdb on the 5' RACE reads, gives a single entry per CDR3 protein. The sample contains 1.5 million to 1.8 million distinct CDR3 sequences, approximately 39% of which appear only once. The V and J genes are TRBV6-2 or TRBV6-3 and TRBJ2-1, with 8 bases lining up with TRBD1. The TCR comes from a woman between 18 and 29 years old in good health. The source material was blood. In DNA, the CDR3 is TGTGCCAGCACCCGACAGGGGATGGGCAATGAGCAGTTCTTC. Protein sequence: CASTRQGMGNEQFF.